The table lists the clone carrying this T cell receptor (beta chain) with many counts. Its antigen is still unknown. The sample comes from a study of T cells in Graves' hyperthyroidism and ophthalmopathy. Each 10 ml fresh peripheral blood draw supplied the PBMCs. Study conclusions and caveats: Also found in blood were most expanded thyroid clonotypes above 0.001.

The CDR3 consists of 15 residues. Trimming left V 5 bases short and J 2 bases short, with 15 bases between. TCR beta CDR3 regions were amplified from RNA transcripts. A first-round RT-PCR of the TCR CDR3 used the HTBI primer set. TCRdb reanalysed the multiplex PCR reads using MiXCR and keeps one entry per CDR3 protein. The sample yields a few hundred thousand distinct CDR3 sequences, approximately 18% seen once. The sequence came from a woman aged 40 to 50 with Graves' ophthalmopathy. Sequenced material: blood. The rearrangement links TRBV12-3 or TRBV12-4 to TRBJ1-1, with D possibly TRBD1 on 5 matching bases. CDR3 loop: CASSLQGASNTEAFF. The CDR3, as DNA: TGTGCCAGCAGTCTCCAGGGTGCAAGTAACACTGAAGCTTTCTTT.